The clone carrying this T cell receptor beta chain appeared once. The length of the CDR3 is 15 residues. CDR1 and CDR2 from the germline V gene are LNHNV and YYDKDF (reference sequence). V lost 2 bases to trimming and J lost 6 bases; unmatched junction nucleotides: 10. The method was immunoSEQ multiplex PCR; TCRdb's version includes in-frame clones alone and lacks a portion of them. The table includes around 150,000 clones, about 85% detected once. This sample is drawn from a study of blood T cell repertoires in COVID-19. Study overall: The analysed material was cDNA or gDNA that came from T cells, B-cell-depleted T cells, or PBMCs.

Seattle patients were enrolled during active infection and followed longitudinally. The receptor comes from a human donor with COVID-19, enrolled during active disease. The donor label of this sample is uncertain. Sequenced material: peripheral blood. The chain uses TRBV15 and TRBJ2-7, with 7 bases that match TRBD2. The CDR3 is CATSRKWGGVAEQYF. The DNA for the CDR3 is TGTGCCACCAGCAGAAAATGGGGGGGAGTAGCCGAGCAGTACTTC. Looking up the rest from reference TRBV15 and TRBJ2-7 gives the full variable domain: DAMVIQNPRYQVTQFGKPVTLSCSQTLNHNVMYWYQQKSSQAPKLLFHYYDKDFNNEADTPDNFQSRRPNTSFCFLDIRSPGLGDTAMYLCATSRKWGGVAEQYFGPGTRLTVT.